A selection of T cell receptor beta chains follows, all from one sample in a study of control samples from healthy donors and cancer patients. TCRdb's copy holds only in-frame clones and misses some; the assay was immunoSEQ multiplex PCR. Here the sample spans 130,000 to 150,000 clones, 80% to 90% being singletons. Specimen: blood. All receptors derive from a woman younger than 45 in good health. Both conserved end residues are part of each CDR3. A D gene is named only where the DNA matches it firmly. The listing skips clone size in some rows; elsewhere it reads once, few, many or a size class.

>TRBV30|-|TRBJ1-3|-
TGTGCCTGGAGGCGGGCCGATGGAAACACCATATATTTT
CAWRRADGNTIYF
>TRBV11-1|-|TRBJ2-7|TRBD1
TGTGCCAGCAGCTTAGAGGGGACAGAGGCCTACGAGCAGTACTTC
CASSLEGTEAYEQYF
>TRBV10-3|-|TRBJ1-2|TRBD1
TGTGCCATCAGGCCGACAGGGGAGAACTATGGCTACACCTTC
CAIRPTGENYGYTF
>TRBV9|-|TRBJ1-4|-
TGTGCCAGCAGCGTCGGTCCGGGTGAAAAACTGTTTTTT
CASSVGPGEKLFF
>TRBV3-1/TRBV3-2|-|TRBJ1-2|TRBD1
TGTGCCAGCAGCGCCCGCCGACAGGGAGCGGGCTATGGCTACACCTTC
CASSARRQGAGYGYTF
>TRBV7-2|-|TRBJ1-2|TRBD1
TGTGCCAGCAGCAGCAACAGGGGAGGCTACACCTTC
CASSSNRGGYTF
>TRBV7-2|-|TRBJ1-4|TRBD1
TGTGCCAGCAGCTTCGACAGGGGCGATGAAAAACTGTTTTTT
CASSFDRGDEKLFF
>TRBV5-6|-|TRBJ2-3|TRBD2
TGTGCCAGCAGCTTACTAGCGGGAGGGGCAGATACGCAGTATTTT
CASSLLAGGADTQYF
>TRBV28|-|TRBJ2-1|TRBD2
TGTGCCAGCCAACCCCTCTCGGGAGGGAGGTACAATGAGCAGTTCTTC
CASQPLSGGRYNEQFF
>TRBV28|few|TRBJ1-2|-
TGTGCCAGCAGTTTGTGGGGAGATGGTGGCTACACCTTC
CASSLWGDGGYTF
>TRBV18|-|TRBJ2-2|-
TGTGCCAGCTCACCTGTGGCCGTCGGGGAGCTGTTTTTT
CASSPVAVGELFF
>TRBV24-1|once|TRBJ2-5|TRBD1
TGTGCCACCAGTGACACCGGGACAGGGTCTCGAGAGACCCAGTACTTC
CATSDTGTGSRETQYF
>TRBV11-3|-|TRBJ2-3|-
TGTGCCAGCAGCTTAGGGGGAACCGATACGCAGTATTTT
CASSLGGTDTQYF
>TRBV15|few|TRBJ1-2|-
TGTGCCACCAGCAGAGATAAAGCTAACTATGGCTACACCTTC
CATSRDKANYGYTF
>TRBV28|-|TRBJ1-1|-
TGTGCCAGCAGCTCCACGAGCGAGGGATTCGGAACTGAAGCTTTCTTT
CASSSTSEGFGTEAFF
>TRBV3-1/TRBV3-2|-|TRBJ1-3|-
TGTGCCAGCAGTCTTCTTCCGAGCTCTGGAAACACCATATATTTT
CASSLLPSSGNTIYF